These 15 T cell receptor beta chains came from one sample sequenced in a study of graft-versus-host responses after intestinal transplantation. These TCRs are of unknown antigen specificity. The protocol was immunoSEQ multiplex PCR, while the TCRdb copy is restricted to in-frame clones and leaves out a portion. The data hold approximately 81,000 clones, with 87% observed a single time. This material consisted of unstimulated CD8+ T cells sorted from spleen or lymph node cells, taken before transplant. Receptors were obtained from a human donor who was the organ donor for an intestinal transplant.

The CDR3 here is CASSPSGGGPNEQFF. CDR3 sequence (DNA): TGTGCCAGCAGTCCTAGCGGGGGGGGCCCCAATGAGCAGTTCTTC. The gene calls are TRBV6-6 and TRBJ2-1; the match to TRBD2 covers 12 bases. V was clipped by 5 bases and J by 6 bases; unmatched bases: 5. This CDR3 is built from 15 residues. Germline lookup yields CDR1 MNHNY and CDR2 SVGAGI (reference sequence).

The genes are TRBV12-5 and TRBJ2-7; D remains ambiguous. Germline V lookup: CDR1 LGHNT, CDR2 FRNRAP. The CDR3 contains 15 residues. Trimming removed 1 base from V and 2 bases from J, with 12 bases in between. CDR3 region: CASGLDTGSPYEQYF. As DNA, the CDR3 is TGTGCTAGTGGTTTGGATACGGGCTCTCCCTACGAGCAGTACTTC.

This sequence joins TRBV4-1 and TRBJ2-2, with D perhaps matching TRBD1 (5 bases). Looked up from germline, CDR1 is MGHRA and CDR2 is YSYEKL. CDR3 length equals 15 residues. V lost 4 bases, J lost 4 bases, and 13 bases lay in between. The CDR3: CASSRQGIGTGELFF. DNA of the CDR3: TGCGCCAGCAGCCGCCAGGGTATCGGCACCGGGGAGCTGTTTTTT.

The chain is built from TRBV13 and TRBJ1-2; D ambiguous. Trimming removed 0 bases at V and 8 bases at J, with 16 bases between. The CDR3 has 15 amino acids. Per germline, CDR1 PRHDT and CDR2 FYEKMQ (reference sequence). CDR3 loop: CASSLGVVVADGYTF. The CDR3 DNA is TGTGCCAGCAGCTTAGGAGTGGTTGTTGCGGACGGCTACACCTTC.

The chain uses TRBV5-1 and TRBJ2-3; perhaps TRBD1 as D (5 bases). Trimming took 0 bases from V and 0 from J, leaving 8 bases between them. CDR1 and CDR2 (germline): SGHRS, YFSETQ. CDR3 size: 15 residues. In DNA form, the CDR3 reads TGCGCCAGCAGCTTGGGACAGACAAGCACAGATACGCAGTATTTT. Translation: CASSLGQTSTDTQYF.

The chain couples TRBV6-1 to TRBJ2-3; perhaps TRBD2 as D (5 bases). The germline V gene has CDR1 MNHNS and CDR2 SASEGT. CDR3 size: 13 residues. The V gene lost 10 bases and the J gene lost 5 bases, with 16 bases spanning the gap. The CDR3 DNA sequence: TGTGCCACCGATTCGGGGTTTGAAGATACGCAGTATTTT. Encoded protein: CATDSGFEDTQYF.

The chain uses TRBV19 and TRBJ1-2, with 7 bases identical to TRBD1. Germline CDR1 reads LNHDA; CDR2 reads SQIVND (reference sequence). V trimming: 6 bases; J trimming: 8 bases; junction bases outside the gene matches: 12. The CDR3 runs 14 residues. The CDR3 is CASRDEGAGGGYTF. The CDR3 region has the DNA TGTGCCAGTAGGGATGAGGGGGCCGGGGGCGGCTACACCTTC.

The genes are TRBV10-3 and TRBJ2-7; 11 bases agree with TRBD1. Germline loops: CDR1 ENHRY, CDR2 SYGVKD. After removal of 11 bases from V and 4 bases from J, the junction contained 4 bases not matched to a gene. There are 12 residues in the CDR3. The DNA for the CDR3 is TGTGCCGGGGGGACAGGGGGTTACGAGCAGTACTTC. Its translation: CAGGTGGYEQYF.

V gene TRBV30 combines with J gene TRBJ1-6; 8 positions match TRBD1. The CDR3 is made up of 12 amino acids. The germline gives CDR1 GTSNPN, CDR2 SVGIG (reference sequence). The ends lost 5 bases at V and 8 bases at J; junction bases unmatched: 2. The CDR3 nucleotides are TGTGCCTGGGGACAGGGCGATTCACCCCTCCACTTT. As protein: CAWGQGDSPLHF.

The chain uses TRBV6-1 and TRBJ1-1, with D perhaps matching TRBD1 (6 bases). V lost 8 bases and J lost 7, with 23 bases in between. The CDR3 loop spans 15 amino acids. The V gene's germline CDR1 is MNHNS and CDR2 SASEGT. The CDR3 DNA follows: TGTGCCAGCGGTCAGGGAGGGGCAGGGGTTCTTGAAGCTTTCTTT. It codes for CASGQGGAGVLEAFF.

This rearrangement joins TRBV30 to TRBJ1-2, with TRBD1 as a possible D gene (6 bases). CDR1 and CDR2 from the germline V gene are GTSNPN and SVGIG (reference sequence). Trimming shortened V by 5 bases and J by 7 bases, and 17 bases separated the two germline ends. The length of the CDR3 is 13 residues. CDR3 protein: CAWSAAGESGYTF. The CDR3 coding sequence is TGTGCCTGGTCGGCGGCAGGGGAAAGTGGCTACACCTTC.

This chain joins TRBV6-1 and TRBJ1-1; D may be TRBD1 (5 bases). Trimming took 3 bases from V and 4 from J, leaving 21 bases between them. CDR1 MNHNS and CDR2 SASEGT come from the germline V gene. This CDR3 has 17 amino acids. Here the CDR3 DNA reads TGTGCCAGCAGTGATTTACGGGGCGACTGGGTGATCACTGAAGCTTTCTTT. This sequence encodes CASSDLRGDWVITEAFF.

The CDR3 is CASSLPPGLAGGQQETQYF. The CDR3 coding sequence is TGTGCCAGCAGCTTACCTCCGGGACTAGCGGGGGGGCAACAAGAGACCCAGTACTTC. V gene TRBV7-2 combines with J gene TRBJ2-5, with 16 bases aligning to TRBD2. V was pared by 2 bases and J by 2 bases, with 8 bases of the junction left unmatched. The CDR3 consists of 19 residues. Germline V gene lookup returns CDR1 SGHTA and CDR2 FQGNSA. Drawing the rest from reference TRBV7-2 and TRBJ2-5, the complete variable domain is GAGVSQSPSNKVTEKGKDVELRCDPISGHTALYWYRQSLGQGLEFLIYFQGNSAPDKSGLPSDRFSAERTGGSVSTLTIQRTQQEDSAVYLCASSLPPGLAGGQQETQYFGPGTRLLVL.

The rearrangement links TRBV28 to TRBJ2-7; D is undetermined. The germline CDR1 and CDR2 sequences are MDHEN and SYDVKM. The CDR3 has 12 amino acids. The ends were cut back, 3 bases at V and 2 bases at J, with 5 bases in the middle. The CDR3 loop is CASSFVPYEQYF. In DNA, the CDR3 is TGTGCCAGCAGTTTCGTCCCCTACGAGCAGTACTTC.

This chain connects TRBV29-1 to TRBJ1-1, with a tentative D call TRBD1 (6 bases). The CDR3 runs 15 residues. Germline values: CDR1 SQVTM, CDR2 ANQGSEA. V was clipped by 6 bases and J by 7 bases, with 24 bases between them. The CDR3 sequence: CSVSPRGGLVDEAFF. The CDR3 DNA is TGCAGCGTCTCCCCGCGGGGGGGCCTGGTCGATGAAGCTTTCTTT. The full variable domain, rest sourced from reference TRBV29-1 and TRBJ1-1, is SAVISQKPSRDICQRGTSLTIQCQVDSQVTMMFWYRQQPGQSLTLIATANQGSEATYESGFVIDKFPISRPNLTFSTLTVSNMSPEDSSIYLCSVSPRGGLVDEAFFGQGTRLTVV.